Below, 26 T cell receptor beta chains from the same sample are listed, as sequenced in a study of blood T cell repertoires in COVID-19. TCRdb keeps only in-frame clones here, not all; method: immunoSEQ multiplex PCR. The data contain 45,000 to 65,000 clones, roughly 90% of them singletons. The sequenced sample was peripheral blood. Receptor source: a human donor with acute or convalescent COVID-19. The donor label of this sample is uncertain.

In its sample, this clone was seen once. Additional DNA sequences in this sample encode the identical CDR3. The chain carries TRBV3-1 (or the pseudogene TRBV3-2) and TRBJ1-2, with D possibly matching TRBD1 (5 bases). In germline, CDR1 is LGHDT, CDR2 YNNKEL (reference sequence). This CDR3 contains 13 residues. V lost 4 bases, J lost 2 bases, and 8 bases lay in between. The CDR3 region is CASSLRGNYGYTF. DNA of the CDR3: TGTGCCAGCAGCCTCCGGGGGAACTATGGCTACACCTTC.

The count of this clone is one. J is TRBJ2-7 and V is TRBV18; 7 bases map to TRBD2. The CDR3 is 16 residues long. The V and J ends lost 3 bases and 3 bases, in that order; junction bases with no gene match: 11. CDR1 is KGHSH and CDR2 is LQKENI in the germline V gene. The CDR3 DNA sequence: TGTGCCAGCTCACCTCTCAGTGGGAGGGCGGACTACGAGCAGTACTTC. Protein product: CASSPLSGRADYEQYF.

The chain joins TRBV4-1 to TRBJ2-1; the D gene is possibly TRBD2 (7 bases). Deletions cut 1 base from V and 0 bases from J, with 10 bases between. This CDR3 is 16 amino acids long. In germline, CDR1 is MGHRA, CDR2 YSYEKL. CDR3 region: CASSQGEGVSYNEQFF. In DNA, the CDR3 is TGCGCCAGCAGCCAAGGGGAGGGGGTCTCCTACAATGAGCAGTTCTTC.

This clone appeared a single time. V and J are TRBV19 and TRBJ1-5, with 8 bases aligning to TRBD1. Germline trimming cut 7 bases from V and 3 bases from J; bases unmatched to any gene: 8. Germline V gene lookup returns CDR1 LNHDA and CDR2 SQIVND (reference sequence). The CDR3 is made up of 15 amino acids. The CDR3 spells CASISWTGLNQPQHF. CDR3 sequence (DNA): TGTGCCAGTATTTCTTGGACAGGGCTCAATCAGCCCCAGCATTTT.

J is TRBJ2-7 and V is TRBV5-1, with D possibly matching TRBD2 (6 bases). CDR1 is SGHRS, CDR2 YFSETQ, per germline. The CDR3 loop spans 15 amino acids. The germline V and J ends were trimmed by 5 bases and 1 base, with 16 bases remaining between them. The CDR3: CASSSYGGLSYEQYF. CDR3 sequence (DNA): TGCGCCAGCAGTTCGTATGGGGGACTTTCCTACGAGCAGTACTTC.

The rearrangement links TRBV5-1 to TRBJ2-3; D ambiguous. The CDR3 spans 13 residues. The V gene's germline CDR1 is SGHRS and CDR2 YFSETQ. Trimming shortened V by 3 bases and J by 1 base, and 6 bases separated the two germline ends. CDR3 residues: CASSWSGTDTQYF. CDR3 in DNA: TGCGCCAGCAGCTGGAGCGGCACAGATACGCAGTATTTT.

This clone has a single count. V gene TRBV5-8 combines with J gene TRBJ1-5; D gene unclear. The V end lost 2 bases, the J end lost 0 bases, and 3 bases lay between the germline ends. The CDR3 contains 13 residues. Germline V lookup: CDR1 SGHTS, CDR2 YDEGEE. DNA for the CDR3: TGTGCCAGCAGCTTTTATAGCAATCAGCCCCAGCATTTT. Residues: CASSFYSNQPQHF.

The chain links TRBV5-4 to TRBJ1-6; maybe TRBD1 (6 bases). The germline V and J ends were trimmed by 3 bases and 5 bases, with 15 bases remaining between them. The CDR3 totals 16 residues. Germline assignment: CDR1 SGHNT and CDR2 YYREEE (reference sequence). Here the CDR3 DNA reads TGTGCCAGCAGCTGGGGAGGGGGGGCAAATAATTCACCCCTCCACTTT. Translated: CASSWGGGANNSPLHF.

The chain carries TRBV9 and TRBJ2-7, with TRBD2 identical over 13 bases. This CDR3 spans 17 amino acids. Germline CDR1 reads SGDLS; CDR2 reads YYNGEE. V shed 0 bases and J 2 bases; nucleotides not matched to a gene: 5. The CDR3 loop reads CASSVASGLAGTYEQYF. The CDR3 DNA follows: TGTGCCAGCAGCGTAGCTTCGGGACTAGCGGGGACCTACGAGCAGTACTTC.

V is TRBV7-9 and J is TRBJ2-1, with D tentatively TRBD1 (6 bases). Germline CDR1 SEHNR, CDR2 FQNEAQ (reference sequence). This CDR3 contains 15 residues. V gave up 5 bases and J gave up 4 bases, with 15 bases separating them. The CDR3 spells CASSPNLTGYNEQFF. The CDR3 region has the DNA TGTGCCAGCAGCCCTAATCTTACAGGGTACAATGAGCAGTTCTTC.

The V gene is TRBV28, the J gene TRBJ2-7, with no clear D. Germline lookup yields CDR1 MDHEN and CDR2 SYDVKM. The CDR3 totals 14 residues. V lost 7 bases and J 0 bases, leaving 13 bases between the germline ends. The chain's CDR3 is CASTRGGRSYEQYV. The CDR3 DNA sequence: TGTGCCAGCACGCGCGGCGGTCGCTCCTACGAGCAGTACGTC.

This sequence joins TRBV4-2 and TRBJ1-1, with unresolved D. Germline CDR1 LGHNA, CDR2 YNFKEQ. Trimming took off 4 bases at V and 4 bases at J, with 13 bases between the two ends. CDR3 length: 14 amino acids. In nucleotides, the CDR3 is TGTGCCAGCAGCCTGTCCACAGTCTTCACTGAAGCTTTCTTT. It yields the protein CASSLSTVFTEAFF.

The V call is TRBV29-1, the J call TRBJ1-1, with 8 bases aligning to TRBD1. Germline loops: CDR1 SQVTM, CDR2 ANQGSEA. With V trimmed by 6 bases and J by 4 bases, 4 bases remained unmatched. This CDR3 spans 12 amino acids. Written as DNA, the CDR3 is TGCAGCGTAAACAGGGGGGGCACTGAAGCTTTCTTT. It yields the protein CSVNRGGTEAFF. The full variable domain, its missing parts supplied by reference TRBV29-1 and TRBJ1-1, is SAVISQKPSRDICQRGTSLTIQCQVDSQVTMMFWYRQQPGQSLTLIATANQGSEATYESGFVIDKFPISRPNLTFSTLTVSNMSPEDSSIYLCSVNRGGTEAFFGQGTRLTVV.

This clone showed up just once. CDR3 sequence reads: CASSPWDYTGELFF. The CDR3 DNA reads TGTGCCAGCAGCCCGTGGGACTACACCGGGGAGCTGTTTTTT. The chain carries TRBV3-1 (or the pseudogene TRBV3-2) and TRBJ2-2, with D possibly being TRBD2 (6 bases). Deletions cut 4 bases from V and 3 bases from J, with 9 bases between. The CDR3 is 14 amino acids. Germline values: CDR1 LGHDT, CDR2 YNNKEL (reference sequence).

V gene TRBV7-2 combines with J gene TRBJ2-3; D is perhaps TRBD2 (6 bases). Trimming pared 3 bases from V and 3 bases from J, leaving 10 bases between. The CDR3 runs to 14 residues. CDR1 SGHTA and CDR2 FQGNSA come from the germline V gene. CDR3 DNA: TGTGCCAGCAGCTTTATGGAGGGAACAGATACGCAGTATTTT. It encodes CASSFMEGTDTQYF.

The CDR3 loop is CASSLWAGPTGELFF. The CDR3 bases are TGTGCCAGCAGCTTATGGGCAGGGCCCACCGGGGAGCTGTTTTTT. The J gene is TRBJ2-2, the V gene TRBV7-9; D may be TRBD1 (5 bases). The CDR3 totals 15 residues. CDR1 is SEHNR, CDR2 FQNEAQ, per germline (reference sequence). V gave up 2 bases and J gave up 4 bases, with 11 bases separating them.

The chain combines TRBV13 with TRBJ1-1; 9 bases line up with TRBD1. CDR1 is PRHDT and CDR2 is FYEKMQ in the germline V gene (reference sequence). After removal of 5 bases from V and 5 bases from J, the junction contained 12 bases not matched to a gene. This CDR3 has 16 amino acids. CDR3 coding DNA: TGTGCCAGCAGCCGCCGGACAGGGGCGCAAGGAACTGAAGCTTTCTTT. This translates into CASSRRTGAQGTEAFF.

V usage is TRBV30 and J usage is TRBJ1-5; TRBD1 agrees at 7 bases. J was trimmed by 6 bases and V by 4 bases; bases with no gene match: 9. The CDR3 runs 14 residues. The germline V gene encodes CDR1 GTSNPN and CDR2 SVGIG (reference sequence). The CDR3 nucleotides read TGTGCCTGGACTAGACAGGGCGAGCGTCAGCCCCAGCATTTT. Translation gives CAWTRQGERQPQHF.

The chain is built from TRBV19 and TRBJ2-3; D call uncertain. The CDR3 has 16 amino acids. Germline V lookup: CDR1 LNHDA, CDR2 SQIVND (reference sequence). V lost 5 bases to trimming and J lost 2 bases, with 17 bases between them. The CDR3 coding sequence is TGTGCCAGTAGTCCTCCGAATCTGAGGATCACAGATACGCAGTATTTT. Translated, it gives CASSPPNLRITDTQYF.

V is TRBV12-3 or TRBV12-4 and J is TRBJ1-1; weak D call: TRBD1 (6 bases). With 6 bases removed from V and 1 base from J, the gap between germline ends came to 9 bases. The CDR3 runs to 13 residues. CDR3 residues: CASRNRENTEAFF. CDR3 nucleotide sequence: TGTGCCAGCAGGAACAGGGAGAACACTGAAGCTTTCTTT.

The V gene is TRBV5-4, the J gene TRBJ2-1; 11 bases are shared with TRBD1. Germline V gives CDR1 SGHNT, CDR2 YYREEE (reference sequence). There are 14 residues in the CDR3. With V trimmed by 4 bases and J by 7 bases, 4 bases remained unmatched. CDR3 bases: TGTGCCAGCAGCGTCCGGGACAGGGGGAATGAGCAGTTCTTC. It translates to CASSVRDRGNEQFF.

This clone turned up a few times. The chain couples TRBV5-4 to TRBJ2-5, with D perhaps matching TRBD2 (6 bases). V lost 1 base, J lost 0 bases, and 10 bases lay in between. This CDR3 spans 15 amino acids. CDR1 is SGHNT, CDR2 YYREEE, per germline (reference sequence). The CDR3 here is CASSLYGRNQETQYF. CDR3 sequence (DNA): TGTGCCAGCAGCTTGTACGGGAGAAACCAAGAGACCCAGTACTTC.

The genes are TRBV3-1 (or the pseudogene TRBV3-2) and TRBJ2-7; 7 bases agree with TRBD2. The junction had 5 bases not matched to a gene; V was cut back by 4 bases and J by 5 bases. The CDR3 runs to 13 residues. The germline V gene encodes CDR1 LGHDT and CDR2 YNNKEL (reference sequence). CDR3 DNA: TGTGCCAGCAGCCGGGGGGGAGGCGACGAGCAGTACGTC. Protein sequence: CASSRGGGDEQYV.

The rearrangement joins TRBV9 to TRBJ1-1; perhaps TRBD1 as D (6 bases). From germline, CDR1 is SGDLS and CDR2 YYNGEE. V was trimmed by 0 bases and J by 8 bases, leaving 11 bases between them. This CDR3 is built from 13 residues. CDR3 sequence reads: CASSVVVGTEAFF. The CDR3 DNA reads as TGTGCCAGCAGCGTAGTAGTCGGGACAGAAGCTTTCTTT.

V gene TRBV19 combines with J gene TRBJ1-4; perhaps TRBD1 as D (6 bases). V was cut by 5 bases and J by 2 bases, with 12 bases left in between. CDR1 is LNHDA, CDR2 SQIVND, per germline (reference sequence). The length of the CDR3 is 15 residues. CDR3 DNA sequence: TGTGCCAGTAGTGGATGGACAGCCACTAATGAAAAACTGTTTTTT. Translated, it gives CASSGWTATNEKLFF.

The CDR3 sequence: CASSKNPARDSYNEQFF. DNA for the CDR3: TGTGCCAGCAGCAAAAACCCAGCGAGAGACTCCTACAATGAGCAGTTCTTC. This rearrangement joins TRBV13 to TRBJ2-1; D remains unclear. Germline V lookup: CDR1 PRHDT, CDR2 FYEKMQ (reference sequence). The CDR3 runs to 17 residues. With 5 bases removed from V and 0 bases from J, the gap between germline ends came to 17 bases.